This T cell receptor (beta chain) was recovered during a study of metastatic and nonmetastatic thyroid tumors. General study points: In blood and tumor, TCR beta diversity was reportedly significantly higher in malignant thyroid tumors than in benign nodules.

The entire patient cohort was treatment-naive prior to thyroid surgery. V dropped 4 bases and J dropped 4 bases, with 7 bases sitting between them. The CDR3 is 12 amino acids. Looked up from germline, CDR1 is SNHLY and CDR2 is FYNNEI. This clone was seen a few times. Its antigen is currently unknown. MiXCR reprocessed the PCR reads for TCRdb. The repertoire holds 29,000 or so clones, with roughly 3.7% as singletons. The J gene is TRBJ1-1, the V gene TRBV2; no clear D gene. The sample comprised blood. The receptor was derived from a female donor with papillary thyroid cancer or a benign thyroid nodule (not recorded which). Some clones in this sample may be carry-over from other donors' samples. The CDR3: CASSGSGTEAFF. The CDR3 DNA follows: TGTGCCAGCAGTGGGTCGGGCACTGAAGCTTTCTTT.